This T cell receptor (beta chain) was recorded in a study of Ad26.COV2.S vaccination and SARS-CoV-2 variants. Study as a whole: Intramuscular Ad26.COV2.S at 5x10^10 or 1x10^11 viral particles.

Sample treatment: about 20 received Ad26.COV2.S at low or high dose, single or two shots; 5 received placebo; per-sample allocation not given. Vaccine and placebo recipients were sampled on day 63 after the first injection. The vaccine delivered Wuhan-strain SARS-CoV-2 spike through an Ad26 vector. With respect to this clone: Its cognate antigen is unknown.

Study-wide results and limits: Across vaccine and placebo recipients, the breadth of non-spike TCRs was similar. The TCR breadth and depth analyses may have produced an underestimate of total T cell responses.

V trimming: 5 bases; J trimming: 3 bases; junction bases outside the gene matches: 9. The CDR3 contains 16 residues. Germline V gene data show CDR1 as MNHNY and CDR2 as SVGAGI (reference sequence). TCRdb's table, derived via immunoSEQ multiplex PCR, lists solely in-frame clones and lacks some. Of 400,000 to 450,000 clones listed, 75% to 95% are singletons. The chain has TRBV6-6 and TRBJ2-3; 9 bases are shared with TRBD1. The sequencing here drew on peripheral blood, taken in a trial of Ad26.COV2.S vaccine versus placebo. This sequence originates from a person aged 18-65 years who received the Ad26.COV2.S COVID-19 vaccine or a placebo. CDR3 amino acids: CASSRWDRVGTDTQYF. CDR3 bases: TGTGCCAGCAGTCGATGGGACAGGGTGGGAACAGATACGCAGTATTTT.